This T cell receptor (beta chain) originates from a study of cytomegalovirus exposure and HLA in healthy donors (dated by TCRdb to the late 2010s). For context, the study as a whole: According to a later analysis, the 120 or so validation repertoires were produced on the same platform as the 666 repertoires of the first cohort. To predict cytomegalovirus infection status, the study combined high-throughput TCR immunosequencing, statistical association of individual TCRs with disease status, and machine learning. In addition to the first cohort of around 670 subjects, a separate validation cohort of approximately 130 different subjects was used. The study aimed to test whether cataloging public T cell receptors could reveal signatures of past pathogen exposure. Overall study outcomes, separate from this receptor: A later analysis found that TCRs clustered in the first cohort also tended to co-occur in the roughly 110 validation repertoires, with 90% to 95% of cluster scores above 0. In vitro tests confirmed that three of the cytomegalovirus-associated TCR beta chains recognize cytomegalovirus antigens. Across donors, most TCR sequences were observed very rarely, whereas some public TCRs were present in many individuals. The authors suggested that the approach could potentially be extended to other disease states and immunological phenotypes. The classifier was reported to diagnose cytomegalovirus status with high specificity and sensitivity in both the original cohort and the validation cohort. The study gave a list of 150 to 200 TCR beta chains associated with cytomegalovirus. A later analysis lacked HLA typing for the validation cohort, so it scored co-occurrence in that cohort across all 120 repertoires.

Ends trimmed: V by 6 bases, J by 2 bases; bases unmatched to a gene: 6. The germline V gene sets CDR1 to SGHTA and CDR2 to FQGNSA. The CDR3 has 15 amino acids, counting the end cysteine and phenylalanine. The retained sequence is limited to the CDR3, 45 bases, with the frame set at the first base. Receptor libraries were prepared by the immunoSEQ multiplex PCR assay. The authors' pipeline ran thus. To diagnose cytomegalovirus status from the catalog of TCR beta chain sequences, a statistical classification framework was built. In TCRdb, the immuneACCESS table is reduced to in-frame sequences with V and J assigned. These tables do not hold every clone; where another copy was compared, an unresolved V gene accounts for under half, and the others remain unexplained. V, J and clone size reflect that table, while D and trimming were determined from the DNA. The sample includes 130,000 to 150,000 clones, with just under 85% observed a single time. The top ten clonotypes cover approximately 1.5% of the sample.

As regards this clone: What antigen it recognizes has not been identified. Base-call qualities are not available, and no considerably larger clone is one nucleotide away.

Separate from the approximately 700-subject first cohort, the validation cohort of roughly 120 subjects was the group to which the donors belonged. This sequence uses TRBV7-2 and TRBJ2-1; 8 central nucleotides agree with TRBD1. Source material: PBMCs. This receptor was obtained from a woman aged 25 to 39 in good health and CMV-seronegative. The sequence in DNA is TGTGCCAGCAGTCCGGACAGGGCGACCTACAATGAGCAGTTCTTC. Its protein reads: CASSPDRATYNEQFF.